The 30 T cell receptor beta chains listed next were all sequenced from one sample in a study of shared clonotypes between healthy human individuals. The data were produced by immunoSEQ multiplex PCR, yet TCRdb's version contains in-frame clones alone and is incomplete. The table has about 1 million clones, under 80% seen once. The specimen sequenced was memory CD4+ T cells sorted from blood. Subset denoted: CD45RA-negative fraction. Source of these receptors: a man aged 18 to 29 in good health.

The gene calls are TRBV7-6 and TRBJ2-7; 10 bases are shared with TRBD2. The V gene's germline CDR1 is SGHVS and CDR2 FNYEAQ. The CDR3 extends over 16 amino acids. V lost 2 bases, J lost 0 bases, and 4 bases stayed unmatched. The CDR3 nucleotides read TGTGCCAGCAGCTTAAGCGGGGGGGCAAGCTCCTACGAGCAGTACTTC. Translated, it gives CASSLSGGASSYEQYF.

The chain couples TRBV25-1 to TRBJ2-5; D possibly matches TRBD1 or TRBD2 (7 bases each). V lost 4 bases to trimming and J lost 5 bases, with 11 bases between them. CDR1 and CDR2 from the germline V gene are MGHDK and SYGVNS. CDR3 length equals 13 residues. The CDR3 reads CASSAQGGETQYF. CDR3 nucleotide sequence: TGTGCCAGCAGTGCCCAGGGGGGGGAGACCCAGTACTTC.

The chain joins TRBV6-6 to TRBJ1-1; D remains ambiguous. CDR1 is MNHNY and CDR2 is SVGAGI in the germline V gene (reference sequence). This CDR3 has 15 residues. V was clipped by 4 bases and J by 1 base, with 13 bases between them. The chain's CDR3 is CASSSGGRKNTEAFF. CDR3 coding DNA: TGTGCCAGCAGTTCCGGTGGGCGGAAGAACACTGAAGCTTTCTTT.

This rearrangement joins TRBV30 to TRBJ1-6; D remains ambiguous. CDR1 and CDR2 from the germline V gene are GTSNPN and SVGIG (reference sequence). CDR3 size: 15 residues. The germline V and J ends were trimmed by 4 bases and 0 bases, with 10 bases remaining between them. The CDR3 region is CAWTRGSSYNSPLHF. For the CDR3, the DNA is TGTGCCTGGACCCGCGGGAGCTCCTATAATTCACCCCTCCACTTT.

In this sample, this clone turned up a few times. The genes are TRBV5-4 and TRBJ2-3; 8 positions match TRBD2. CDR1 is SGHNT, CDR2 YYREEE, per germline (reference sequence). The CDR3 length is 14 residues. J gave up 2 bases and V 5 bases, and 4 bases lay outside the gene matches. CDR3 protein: CASRSAGATDTQYF. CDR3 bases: TGTGCCAGCAGGTCAGCGGGGGCCACAGATACGCAGTATTTT. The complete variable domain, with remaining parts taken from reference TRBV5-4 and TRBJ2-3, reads ETGVTQSPTHLIKTRGQQVTLRCSSQSGHNTVSWYQQALGQGPQFIFQYYREEENGRGNFPPRFSGLQFPNYSSELNVNALELDDSALYLCASRSAGATDTQYFGPGTRLTVL.

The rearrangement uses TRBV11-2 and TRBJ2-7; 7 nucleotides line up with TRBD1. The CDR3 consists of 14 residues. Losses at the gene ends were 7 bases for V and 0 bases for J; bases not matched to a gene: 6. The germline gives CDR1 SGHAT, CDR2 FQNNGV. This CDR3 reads CASTIQGISYEQYF. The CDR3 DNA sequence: TGTGCCAGCACCATACAGGGGATCTCCTACGAGCAGTACTTC.

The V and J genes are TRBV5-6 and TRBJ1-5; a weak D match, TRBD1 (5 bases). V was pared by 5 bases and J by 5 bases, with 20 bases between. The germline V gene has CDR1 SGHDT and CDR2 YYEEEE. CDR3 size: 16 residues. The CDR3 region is CASSYGGLRVDQPQHF. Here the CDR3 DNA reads TGTGCCAGCAGTTATGGGGGTTTGAGGGTAGATCAGCCCCAGCATTTT.

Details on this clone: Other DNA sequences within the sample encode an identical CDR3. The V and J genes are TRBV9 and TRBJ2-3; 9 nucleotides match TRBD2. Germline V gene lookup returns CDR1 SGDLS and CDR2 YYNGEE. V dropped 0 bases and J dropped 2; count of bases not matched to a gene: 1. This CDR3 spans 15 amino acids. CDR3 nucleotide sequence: TGTGCCAGCAGCGTAGGACTAGCGGACACAGATACGCAGTATTTT. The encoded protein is CASSVGLADTDTQYF.

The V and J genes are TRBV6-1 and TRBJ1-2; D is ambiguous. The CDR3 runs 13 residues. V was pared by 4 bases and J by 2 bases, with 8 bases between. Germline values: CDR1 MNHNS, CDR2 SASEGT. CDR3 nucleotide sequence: TGTGCCAGCAGTGCAGCCAGCAACTATGGCTACACCTTC. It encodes CASSAASNYGYTF.

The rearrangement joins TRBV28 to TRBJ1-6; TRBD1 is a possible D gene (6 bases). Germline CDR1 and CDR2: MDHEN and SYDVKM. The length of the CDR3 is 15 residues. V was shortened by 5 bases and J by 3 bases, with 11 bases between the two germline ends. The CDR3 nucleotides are TGTGCCAGCAGTCGCGGGACACGCTATAATTCACCCCTCCACTTT. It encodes CASSRGTRYNSPLHF.

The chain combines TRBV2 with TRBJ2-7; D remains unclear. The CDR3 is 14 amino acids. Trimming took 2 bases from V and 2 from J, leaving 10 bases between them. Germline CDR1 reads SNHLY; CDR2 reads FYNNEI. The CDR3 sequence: CASSEKRPAYEQYF. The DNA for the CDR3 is TGTGCCAGCAGTGAAAAAAGGCCAGCCTACGAGCAGTACTTC.

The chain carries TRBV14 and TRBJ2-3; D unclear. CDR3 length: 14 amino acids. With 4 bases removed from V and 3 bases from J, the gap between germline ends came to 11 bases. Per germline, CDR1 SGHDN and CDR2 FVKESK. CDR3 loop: CASSPFTNTDTQYF. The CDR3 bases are TGTGCCAGCAGCCCATTTACGAATACAGATACGCAGTATTTT.

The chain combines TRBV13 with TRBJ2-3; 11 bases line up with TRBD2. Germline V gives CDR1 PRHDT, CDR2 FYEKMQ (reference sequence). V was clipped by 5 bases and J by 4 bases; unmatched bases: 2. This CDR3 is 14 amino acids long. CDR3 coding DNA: TGTGCCAGCAGCGATAGCGGGAGGGCAGATACGCAGTATTTT. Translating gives CASSDSGRADTQYF.

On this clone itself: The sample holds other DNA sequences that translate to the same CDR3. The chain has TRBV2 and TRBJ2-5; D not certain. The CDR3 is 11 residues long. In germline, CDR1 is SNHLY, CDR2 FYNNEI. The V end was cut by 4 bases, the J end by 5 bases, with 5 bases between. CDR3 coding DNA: TGTGCCAGCAGTGGTGGCGAGACCCAGTACTTC. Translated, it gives CASSGGETQYF.

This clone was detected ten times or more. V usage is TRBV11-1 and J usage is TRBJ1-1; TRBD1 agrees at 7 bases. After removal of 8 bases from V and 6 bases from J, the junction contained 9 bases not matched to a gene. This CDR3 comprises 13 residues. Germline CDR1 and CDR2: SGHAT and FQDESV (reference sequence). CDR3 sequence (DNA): TGTGCCAGCGGCCAAACAGGGGCGTCTGAAGCTTTCTTT. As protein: CASGQTGASEAFF.

The CDR3 DNA reads TGTGCCAGTAGTCAATCCAGGGGGCCAGGGAGCAATCAGCCCCAGCATTTT. Translating gives CASSQSRGPGSNQPQHF. The chain has TRBV19 and TRBJ1-5, with 8 bases aligning to TRBD1. The CDR3 spans 17 residues. The V gene end was trimmed by 5 bases and the J gene end by 1 base; junction bases not matched to a gene: 10. Per germline, CDR1 LNHDA and CDR2 SQIVND (reference sequence).

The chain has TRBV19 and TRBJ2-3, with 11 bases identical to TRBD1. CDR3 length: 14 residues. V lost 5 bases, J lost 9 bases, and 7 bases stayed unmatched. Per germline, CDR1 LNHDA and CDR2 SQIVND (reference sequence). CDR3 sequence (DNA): TGTGCCAGTAGTGGCCCCGGGACAGGGGGAACGCAGTATTTT. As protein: CASSGPGTGGTQYF.

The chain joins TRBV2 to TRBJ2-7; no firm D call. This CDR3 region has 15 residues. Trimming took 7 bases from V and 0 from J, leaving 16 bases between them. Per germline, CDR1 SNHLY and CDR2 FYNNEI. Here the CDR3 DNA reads TGTGCCAGCACCAAAGGTCAGAAATACTCCTACGAGCAGTACTTC. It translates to CASTKGQKYSYEQYF. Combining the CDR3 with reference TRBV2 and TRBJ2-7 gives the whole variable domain EPEVTQTPSHQVTQMGQEVILRCVPISNHLYFYWYRQILGQKVEFLVSFYNNEISEKSEIFDDQFSVERPDGSNFTLKIRSTKLEDSAMYFCASTKGQKYSYEQYFGPGTRLTVT.

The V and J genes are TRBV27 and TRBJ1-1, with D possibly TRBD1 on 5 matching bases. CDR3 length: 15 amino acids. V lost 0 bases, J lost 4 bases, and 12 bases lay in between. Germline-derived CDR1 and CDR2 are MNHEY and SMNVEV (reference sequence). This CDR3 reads CASSLSPGSGTEAFF. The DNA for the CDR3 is TGTGCCAGCAGTTTATCCCCAGGGTCGGGCACTGAAGCTTTCTTT.

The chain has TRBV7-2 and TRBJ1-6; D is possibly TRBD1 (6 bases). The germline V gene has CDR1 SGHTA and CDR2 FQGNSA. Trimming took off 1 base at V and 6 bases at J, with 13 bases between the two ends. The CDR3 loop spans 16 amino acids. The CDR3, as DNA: TGTGCCAGCAGCTTAGAGGGGGGCAGGGCTAATTCACCCCTCCACTTT. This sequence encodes CASSLEGGRANSPLHF.

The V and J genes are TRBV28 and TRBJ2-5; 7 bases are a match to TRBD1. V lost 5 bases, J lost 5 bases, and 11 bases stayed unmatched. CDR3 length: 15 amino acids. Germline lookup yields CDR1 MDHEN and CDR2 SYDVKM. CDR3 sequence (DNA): TGTGCCAGCAGTACCGGACAGGCCCGGAGGGAGACCCAGTACTTC. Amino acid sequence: CASSTGQARRETQYF.

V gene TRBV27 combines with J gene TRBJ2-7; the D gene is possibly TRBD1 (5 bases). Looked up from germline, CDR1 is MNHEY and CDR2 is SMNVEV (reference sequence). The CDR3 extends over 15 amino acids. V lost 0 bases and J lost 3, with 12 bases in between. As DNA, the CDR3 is TGTGCCAGCAGTTTATCGTCTTGGGGCAGCTACGAGCAGTACTTC. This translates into CASSLSSWGSYEQYF.

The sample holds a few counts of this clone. The CDR3 protein is CASSHRGRTYF. DNA for the CDR3: TGTGCCAGCAGCCACCGGGGACGGACGTACTTC. The chain combines TRBV5-6 with TRBJ2-7, with D perhaps matching TRBD1 or TRBD2 (5 bases each). Germline assignment: CDR1 SGHDT and CDR2 YYEEEE. The V end lost 4 bases, the J end lost 12 bases, and 14 bases lay between the germline ends. The CDR3 is 11 amino acids.

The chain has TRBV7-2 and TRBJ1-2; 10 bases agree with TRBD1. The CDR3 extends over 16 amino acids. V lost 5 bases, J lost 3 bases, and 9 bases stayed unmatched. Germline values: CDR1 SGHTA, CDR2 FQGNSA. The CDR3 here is CASSQRLGQGDYGYTF. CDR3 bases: TGTGCCAGCAGCCAACGGCTAGGACAGGGGGACTATGGCTACACCTTC.

For the CDR3, the DNA is TGTGCCAGCAGAACAGGGGTAATTTATGGCTACACCTTC. Encoded protein: CASRTGVIYGYTF. The chain combines TRBV6-5 with TRBJ1-2; 7 bases are shared with TRBD1. The CDR3 consists of 13 residues. V was clipped by 6 bases and J by 5 bases; unmatched bases: 6. In germline, CDR1 is MNHEY, CDR2 SVGAGI.

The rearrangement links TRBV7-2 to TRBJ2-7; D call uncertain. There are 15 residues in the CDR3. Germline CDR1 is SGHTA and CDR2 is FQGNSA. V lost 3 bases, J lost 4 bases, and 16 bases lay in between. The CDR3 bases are TGTGCCAGCAGCTTCAGTCTCGACATGGCATACGAGCAGTACTTC. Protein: CASSFSLDMAYEQYF.

The CDR3 bases are TGTGCCAGCAGCTTGCGGGAGGGGGGGACCCAGTACTTC. It is translated as CASSLREGGTQYF. The V call is TRBV7-2, the J call TRBJ2-5, with TRBD2 matching over 9 bases. V gave up 3 bases and J gave up 7 bases; unmatched junction bases: 3. From germline, CDR1 is SGHTA and CDR2 FQGNSA. The length of the CDR3 is 13 residues.

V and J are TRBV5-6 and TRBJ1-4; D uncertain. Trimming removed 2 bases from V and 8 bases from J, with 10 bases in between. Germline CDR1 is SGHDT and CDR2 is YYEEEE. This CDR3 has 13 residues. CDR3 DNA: TGTGCCAGCAGCTTCGCCACAGCGGAAAAACTGTTTTTT. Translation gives CASSFATAEKLFF. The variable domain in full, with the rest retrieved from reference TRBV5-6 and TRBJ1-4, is DAGVTQSPTHLIKTRGQQVTLRCSPKSGHDTVSWYQQALGQGPQFIFQYYEEEERQRGNFPDRFSGHQFPNYSSELNVNALLLGDSALYLCASSFATAEKLFFGSGTQLSVL.

CDR3 amino acids: CSVGFQVNNEQFF. The CDR3 DNA is TGCAGCGTTGGGTTCCAGGTGAACAATGAGCAGTTCTTC. This chain uses TRBV29-1 with TRBJ2-1; D not certain. From germline, CDR1 is SQVTM and CDR2 ANQGSEA. Trimming took off 4 bases at V and 5 bases at J, with 12 bases between the two ends. The CDR3 covers 13 residues.

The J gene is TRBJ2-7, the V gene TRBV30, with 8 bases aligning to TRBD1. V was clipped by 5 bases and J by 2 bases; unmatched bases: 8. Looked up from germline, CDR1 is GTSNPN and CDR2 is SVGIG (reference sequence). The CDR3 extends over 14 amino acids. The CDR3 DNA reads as TGTGCCTGGTCGACAGGGGTTGGGCCCTACGAGCAGTACTTC. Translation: CAWSTGVGPYEQYF. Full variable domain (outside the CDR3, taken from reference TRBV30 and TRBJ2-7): SQTIHQWPATLVQPVGSPLSLECTVEGTSNPNLYWYRQAAGRGLQLLFYSVGIGQISSEVPQNLSASRPQDRQFILSSKKLLLSDSGFYLCAWSTGVGPYEQYFGPGTRLTVT.